These 17 T cell receptor beta chains originate from one sample sequenced in a study of T cell changes during pregnancy in multiple sclerosis. Clones were read by immunoSEQ multiplex PCR, and TCRdb kept only the in-frame ones, dropping some. The sample comprises approximately 52,000 clones, over 80% of which are singletons, and around 0.25% rests with the top ten. Sequences were derived from CD4+ T cells from peripheral blood mononuclear cells, sampled in the third trimester of pregnancy. The receptors stem from a female donor with multiple sclerosis, enrolled in a pregnancy study.

The chain links TRBV29-1 to TRBJ2-1; 10 bases agree with TRBD2. J gave up 6 bases and V 7 bases, and 12 bases lay outside the gene matches. The germline gives CDR1 SQVTM, CDR2 ANQGSEA. The CDR3 spans 15 residues. CDR3 DNA: TGCAGCGGGCTTAATCAGCGGGGGGGCTCCAATGAGCAGTTCTTC. Amino acid sequence: CSGLNQRGGSNEQFF.

This chain connects TRBV13 to TRBJ2-1; perhaps TRBD1 as D (6 bases). The V gene's germline CDR1 is PRHDT and CDR2 FYEKMQ (reference sequence). Trimming pared 0 bases from V and 4 bases from J, leaving 10 bases between. There are 15 residues in the CDR3. The CDR3 here is CASSLGGDIYNEQFF. CDR3 sequence (DNA): TGTGCCAGCAGCTTAGGCGGGGACATATACAATGAGCAGTTCTTC.

The rearrangement joins TRBV18 to TRBJ1-2, with 12 bases aligning to TRBD1. Germline CDR1 and CDR2: KGHSH and LQKENI. Trimming took 0 bases from V and 4 from J; bases not matched to a gene: 9. This CDR3 region has 18 residues. CDR3: CASSPPPFGTGGIYGYTF. The CDR3 nucleotides read TGTGCCAGCTCACCACCGCCATTTGGGACAGGGGGCATCTATGGCTACACCTTC.

The gene calls are TRBV7-9 and TRBJ2-3, with a tentative D call TRBD1 (6 bases). Germline CDR1 SEHNR, CDR2 FQNEAQ (reference sequence). Trimming left V 1 base short and J 8 bases short, with 13 bases between. The CDR3 is 14 amino acids. The CDR3 protein is CASSLGETGLTQYF. The CDR3 nucleotides read TGTGCCAGCAGCTTAGGGGAAACAGGGCTTACGCAGTATTTT.

V usage is TRBV6-1 and J usage is TRBJ2-1; tentative D call: TRBD2 (7 bases). There are 14 residues in the CDR3. Trimming took 2 bases from V and 14 from J, leaving 19 bases between them. CDR1 and CDR2 (germline): MNHNS, SASEGT. The DNA of the CDR3 is TGTGCCAGCAGTGAAAGGGAGGGAGGGGGAGAGAAGTTCTTC. It translates to CASSEREGGGEKFF.

The chain has TRBV19 and TRBJ1-1; D not certain. Germline V gene data show CDR1 as LNHDA and CDR2 as SQIVND (reference sequence). V lost 7 bases and J 1 base, leaving 4 bases between the germline ends. This CDR3 is built from 11 residues. The CDR3 protein is CASTGNTEAFF. Here the CDR3 DNA reads TGTGCCAGTACAGGGAACACTGAAGCTTTCTTT.

This clone was detected once. The chain is built from TRBV5-5 and TRBJ1-2; D is possibly TRBD1 (5 bases). Germline-derived CDR1 and CDR2 are SGHKS and YYEKEE (reference sequence). V was shortened by 3 bases and J by 0 bases, with 12 bases between the two germline ends. There are 15 residues in the CDR3. As DNA, the CDR3 is TGTGCCAGCAGCTCCACCGGGGGAGCTAACTATGGCTACACCTTC. This encodes CASSSTGGANYGYTF.

The rearrangement uses TRBV6-4 and TRBJ2-7; 15 bases match TRBD2. This CDR3 contains 18 residues. The trim removed 2 bases at V and 2 bases at J, leaving 7 bases unmatched. Germline lookup yields CDR1 MRHNA and CDR2 SNTAGT. The CDR3 DNA sequence: TGTGCCAGCAGTGACGTTCCGGGACTAGCGGGAGGCCCCTACGAGCAGTACTTC. Translating gives CASSDVPGLAGGPYEQYF.

CDR3 nucleotide sequence: TGTGCCAGCAGCCACCCGGGACTAGCGGGAGGATACGAGCAGTACTTC. This encodes CASSHPGLAGGYEQYF. The chain links TRBV4-2 to TRBJ2-7; 15 bases are a match to TRBD2. Per the germline V gene, CDR1 is LGHNA and CDR2 is YNFKEQ. V trimming: 3 bases; J trimming: 4 bases; junction bases outside the gene matches: 4. CDR3 size: 16 residues.

The rearrangement links TRBV25-1 to TRBJ2-7; TRBD1 is a possible D gene (5 bases). This CDR3 has 13 amino acids. V lost 5 bases and J lost 0, with 8 bases in between. Germline assignment: CDR1 MGHDK and CDR2 SYGVNS. The CDR3 loop reads CASSSGYSYEQYF. The CDR3 coding sequence is TGTGCCAGCAGTTCAGGGTACTCCTACGAGCAGTACTTC.

The genes are TRBV10-3 and TRBJ2-3, with D maybe TRBD2 (6 bases). This CDR3 contains 15 residues. CDR1 ENHRY and CDR2 SYGVKD come from the germline V gene. V was clipped by 7 bases and J by 0 bases, with 14 bases between them. The CDR3 nucleotides read TGTGCCATCATGTTAGCGGAGTCTAGCACAGATACGCAGTATTTT. It is translated as CAIMLAESSTDTQYF.

The chain is built from TRBV29-1 and TRBJ1-2; 10 bases align to TRBD1. Trimming took 5 bases from V and 3 from J; bases not matched to a gene: 3. The CDR3 has 13 amino acids. Germline-derived CDR1 and CDR2 are SQVTM and ANQGSEA. As DNA, the CDR3 is TGCAGCGTTTCGACAGGGGGCGACTATGGCTACACCTTC. Protein product: CSVSTGGDYGYTF. The full variable domain, with the rest looked up from reference TRBV29-1 and TRBJ1-2, is SAVISQKPSRDICQRGTSLTIQCQVDSQVTMMFWYRQQPGQSLTLIATANQGSEATYESGFVIDKFPISRPNLTFSTLTVSNMSPEDSSIYLCSVSTGGDYGYTFGSGTRLTVV.

The J gene is TRBJ1-2, the V gene TRBV2, with 7 nucleotides matching TRBD1. This CDR3 is built from 15 residues. The junction had 9 bases not matched to a gene; V was cut back by 1 base and J by 7 bases. The V gene's germline CDR1 is SNHLY and CDR2 FYNNEI. This chain's CDR3 is CASSEDLGGEGGYTF. Written as DNA, the CDR3 is TGTGCCAGCAGTGAAGATCTAGGGGGCGAGGGTGGCTACACCTTC. Looking up the rest from reference TRBV2 and TRBJ1-2 gives the full variable domain: EPEVTQTPSHQVTQMGQEVILRCVPISNHLYFYWYRQILGQKVEFLVSFYNNEISEKSEIFDDQFSVERPDGSNFTLKIRSTKLEDSAMYFCASSEDLGGEGGYTFGSGTRLTVV.

The gene calls are TRBV27 and TRBJ2-7; 7 bases agree with TRBD1. Germline V lookup: CDR1 MNHEY, CDR2 SMNVEV (reference sequence). The CDR3 has 16 residues. The junction had 5 bases not matched to a gene; V was cut back by 0 bases and J by 0 bases. The CDR3 loop reads CASSLSGTASSYEQYF. The CDR3 bases are TGTGCCAGCAGTTTATCAGGGACAGCCTCCTCCTACGAGCAGTACTTC.

This chain connects TRBV6-6 to TRBJ2-2; 15 positions match TRBD2. This CDR3 is 15 amino acids long. In germline, CDR1 is MNHNY, CDR2 SVGAGI (reference sequence). The junction had 2 bases not matched to a gene; V was cut back by 5 bases and J by 7 bases. CDR3 sequence (DNA): TGTGCCAGCAGTCGGGGACTAGCGGGAGGCGGGGAGCTGTTTTTT. Its protein product is CASSRGLAGGGELFF.

J is TRBJ1-2 and V is TRBV20-1; no firm D call. The CDR3 consists of 11 residues. CDR1 and CDR2 (germline): DFQATT, SNEGSKA (reference sequence). The V and J ends lost 7 bases and 6 bases respectively, with 12 bases between them. CDR3 sequence reads: CSVKGGNGYTF. CDR3 nucleotides: TGCAGTGTCAAGGGCGGGAATGGCTACACCTTC.

The rearrangement links TRBV19 to TRBJ2-3; 9 nucleotides align to TRBD1. Germline CDR1 and CDR2: LNHDA and SQIVND (reference sequence). This CDR3 spans 15 amino acids. J lost 3 bases, V lost 6 bases, and 7 bases had no gene match. CDR3 nucleotides: TGTGCCAGTAGCCGGGACAGGGAGTTGACAGATACGCAGTATTTT. This translates into CASSRDRELTDTQYF.